This T cell receptor beta chain appears in the sequencing data of a study of blood T cell repertoires in COVID-19. Sequenced by immunoSEQ multiplex PCR; TCRdb stores in-frame clones only, minus some. The table records some 170,000 clones, around 80% of them present only once. CDR3 length equals 13 residues. V gave up 7 bases and J gave up 7 bases, with 14 bases separating them. In germline, CDR1 is SNHLY, CDR2 FYNNEI. Specimen: PBMCs or T cells enriched from blood (not recorded which). This TCR derives from a man aged 50 to 59 who had recovered from COVID-19. This chain uses TRBV2 with TRBJ1-5; no definite D call. The CDR3 loop reads CASTEAGPQPQHF. The DNA of the CDR3 is TGTGCCAGCACGGAGGCTGGTCCGCAGCCCCAGCATTTT.